The next 30 T cell receptor beta chains were all read from a single sample in a study of T cell responses to AZD1222 COVID-19 vaccine listed by TCRdb under 2021. The library was made by the immunoSEQ multiplex PCR assay. Not all clones reach the TCRdb copy of this immuneACCESS table, which keeps in-frame sequences only. Checked studies attribute under half of the gap to unresolved V genes and leave the rest unexplained. This sample is represented by around 50,000 clones; around 84% of them were singletons. Of the sample, roughly 10% falls within the top ten clones. In light of the paper, this sample's time point label describes: baseline before first vaccination. Sequenced material: peripheral blood, taken on day 0 of AZD1222 vaccination. Every receptor here comes from an adult in good health.

In this sample, this clone turned up once. The chain has TRBV6-5 and TRBJ1-1; tentative D call: TRBD1 (5 bases). This CDR3 has 15 amino acids. V dropped 5 bases and J dropped 0 bases, with 13 bases sitting between them. CDR1 is MNHEY, CDR2 SVGAGI, per germline. CDR3 nucleotides: TGTGCCAGCAGTCCCGGGGGACCCATGAACACTGAAGCTTTCTTT. It is translated as CASSPGGPMNTEAFF.

The chain uses TRBV19 and TRBJ2-7, with 7 bases that match TRBD1. Germline loops: CDR1 LNHDA, CDR2 SQIVND (reference sequence). J was trimmed by 6 bases and V by 4 bases; bases with no gene match: 12. This CDR3 region has 15 residues. As DNA, the CDR3 is TGTGCCAGTAGTACCAGGCTCGGACAGGCCGGCGAGCAGTACTTC. This sequence encodes CASSTRLGQAGEQYF.

The chain combines TRBV6-2 or TRBV6-3 with TRBJ1-2; the D is unclear. V was clipped by 5 bases and J by 3 bases, with 7 bases between them. The CDR3 is made up of 12 amino acids. The germline V gene has CDR1 MNHEY and CDR2 SVGEGT. The chain's CDR3 is CASSPADYGYTF. DNA for the CDR3: TGTGCCAGCAGTCCGGCCGACTATGGCTACACCTTC.

This chain links TRBV19 with TRBJ1-1, with D unresolved. Trimming left V 7 bases short and J 0 bases short, with 12 bases between. The CDR3 has 14 amino acids. Germline V gene lookup returns CDR1 LNHDA and CDR2 SQIVND (reference sequence). The CDR3 bases are TGTGCCAGTAATGGGGTCCTCATGAACACTGAAGCTTTCTTT. This encodes CASNGVLMNTEAFF.

The genes are TRBV9 and TRBJ2-5, with D perhaps assigned TRBD1 or TRBD2 (5 bases each). The CDR3 runs 15 residues. Germline CDR1 is SGDLS and CDR2 is YYNGEE. The V and J ends lost 3 bases and 7 bases respectively, with 19 bases between them. CDR3 nucleotide sequence: TGTGCCAGCAGCGACGGGACCCACAGTGGGGTGACCCAGTACTTC. Translation gives CASSDGTHSGVTQYF. The full variable domain, rest sourced from reference TRBV9 and TRBJ2-5, is DSGVTQTPKHLITATGQRVTLRCSPRSGDLSVYWYQQSLDQGLQFLIQYYNGEERAKGNILERFSAQQFPDLHSELNLSSLELGDSALYFCASSDGTHSGVTQYFGPGTRLLVL.

The genes are TRBV19 and TRBJ1-6, with D possibly TRBD1 on 6 matching bases. CDR3 size: 15 residues. CDR1 is LNHDA, CDR2 SQIVND, per germline (reference sequence). V shed 8 bases and J shed 6 bases, with 17 bases lying between them. This CDR3 is CASRAGGRSNSPLHF. CDR3 in DNA: TGTGCCAGTCGAGCCGGGGGGCGGAGTAATTCACCCCTCCACTTT. The variable domain in full, completed from reference TRBV19 and TRBJ1-6, reads DGGITQSPKYLFRKEGQNVTLSCEQNLNHDAMYWYRQDPGQGLRLIYYSQIVNDFQKGDIAEGYSVSREKKESFPLTVTSAQKNPTAFYLCASRAGGRSNSPLHFGNGTRLTVT.

The chain links TRBV19 to TRBJ2-3; D is unresolved. V was shortened by 7 bases and J by 3 bases, with 14 bases between the two germline ends. Germline CDR1 LNHDA, CDR2 SQIVND (reference sequence). This CDR3 spans 14 amino acids. The CDR3 reads CASTAGPGTDTQYF. CDR3 in DNA: TGTGCCAGTACTGCCGGCCCTGGGACAGATACGCAGTATTTT.

The chain joins TRBV5-4 to TRBJ1-2; 7 bases align to TRBD1. Germline lookup yields CDR1 SGHNT and CDR2 YYREEE (reference sequence). With 4 bases clipped from V and 4 bases from J, the junction kept 10 bases outside the gene matches. The CDR3 covers 15 residues. The chain's CDR3 is CASSPQGSIFYGYTF. Here the CDR3 DNA reads TGTGCCAGCAGCCCACAGGGGTCCATCTTCTATGGCTACACCTTC.

The chain has TRBV19 and TRBJ1-1; no definite D call. Germline-derived CDR1 and CDR2 are LNHDA and SQIVND (reference sequence). Trimming took off 4 bases at V and 8 bases at J, with 14 bases between the two ends. The CDR3 sequence is 13 residues long. CDR3 DNA sequence: TGTGCCAGTAGTAAGACATCTCAGTTAGAAGCTTTCTTT. Its translation is CASSKTSQLEAFF.

The chain employs TRBV18 and TRBJ1-3, with D maybe TRBD1 (5 bases). From germline, CDR1 is KGHSH and CDR2 LQKENI. The CDR3 is 16 residues long. V lost 3 bases and J 5 bases, leaving 17 bases between the germline ends. The CDR3 coding sequence is TGTGCCAGCTCACCCCTCGGGGGGTCCTTCCGAAACACCATATATTTT. Its translation: CASSPLGGSFRNTIYF.

This clone was seen more than once but under ten times. The V call is TRBV18, the J call TRBJ1-2; 9 bases map to TRBD1. J was trimmed by 8 bases and V by 9 bases; bases with no gene match: 10. Germline lookup yields CDR1 KGHSH and CDR2 LQKENI. CDR3 length equals 13 residues. The DNA of the CDR3 is TGTGCCAGTGAAGTGGGACAGGGCCAAGGCTACACCTTC. Its translation: CASEVGQGQGYTF.

The chain carries TRBV24-1 and TRBJ2-2; maybe TRBD1 (6 bases). CDR1 is KGHDR, CDR2 SFDVKD, per germline. V dropped 4 bases and J dropped 8 bases, with 10 bases sitting between them. The CDR3 spans 13 residues. CDR3 sequence: CATSEFGQGELFF. CDR3 DNA: TGTGCCACCAGTGAATTCGGACAGGGGGAGCTGTTTTTT.

The V gene is TRBV5-4, the J gene TRBJ1-4, with D unclear. The V end lost 2 bases, the J end lost 3 bases, and 2 bases lay between the germline ends. The CDR3 covers 12 residues. Germline loops: CDR1 SGHNT, CDR2 YYREEE (reference sequence). The CDR3, as DNA: TGTGCCAGCAGCTTCCCTAATGAAAAACTGTTTTTT. This translates into CASSFPNEKLFF.

The chain links TRBV3-1 (or the pseudogene TRBV3-2) to TRBJ2-7, with D possibly called TRBD1 or TRBD2 (5 bases each). The germline CDR1 and CDR2 sequences are LGHDT and YNNKEL (reference sequence). The CDR3 sequence is 14 residues long. Trimming left V 4 bases short and J 6 bases short, with 16 bases between. Here the CDR3 reads CASSLGRTGGEQYF. CDR3 bases: TGTGCCAGCAGCCTGGGACGTACTGGGGGCGAGCAGTACTTC.

V and J are TRBV27 and TRBJ2-7, with D possibly TRBD1 on 6 matching bases. V dropped 5 bases and J dropped 2 bases, with 25 bases sitting between them. The CDR3 consists of 18 residues. Germline-derived CDR1 and CDR2 are MNHEY and SMNVEV (reference sequence). CDR3 sequence: CASSKVTQGSLIAYEQYF. The CDR3 DNA reads as TGTGCCAGCAGTAAGGTTACACAGGGCTCGCTTATTGCCTACGAGCAGTACTTC.

The rearrangement links TRBV27 to TRBJ1-4; 8 nucleotides agree with TRBD1. The germline gives CDR1 MNHEY, CDR2 SMNVEV (reference sequence). J was trimmed by 7 bases and V by 3 bases; bases with no gene match: 13. The CDR3 sequence is 17 residues long. The CDR3 DNA is TGTGCCAGCAGTTTGTCCCCAATTCAGGGGGCGGGTGAAAAACTGTTTTTT. This encodes CASSLSPIQGAGEKLFF.

The chain employs TRBV5-1 and TRBJ2-1; 13 bases match TRBD2. The ends lost 4 bases at V and 9 bases at J; junction bases unmatched: 7. Germline CDR1 and CDR2: SGHRS and YFSETQ. The CDR3 is 15 residues long. CDR3 sequence reads: CASSLGLAGESEQFF. The CDR3 DNA is TGCGCCAGCAGCCTCGGACTAGCGGGAGAATCTGAGCAGTTCTTC.

The gene calls are TRBV28 and TRBJ1-5; unclear D gene. V lost 6 bases and J lost 5, with 5 bases in between. The CDR3 sequence is 11 residues long. The germline V gene has CDR1 MDHEN and CDR2 SYDVKM. For the CDR3, the DNA is TGTGCCAGCAGCTCACATCAGCCCCAGCATTTT. It yields the protein CASSSHQPQHF.

This rearrangement joins TRBV6-5 to TRBJ1-1, with D unresolved. CDR3 length equals 13 residues. Germline loops: CDR1 MNHEY, CDR2 SVGAGI. The V and J ends lost 8 bases and 2 bases respectively, with 12 bases between them. The CDR3 here is CASPASLNTEAFF. The DNA for the CDR3 is TGTGCCAGCCCCGCCAGCTTAAACACTGAAGCTTTCTTT.

The rearrangement links TRBV7-2 to TRBJ2-7, with 8 nucleotides matching TRBD2. Germline V gene data show CDR1 as SGHTA and CDR2 as FQGNSA. V lost 3 bases and J lost 2; bases outside the gene matches: 3. CDR3 size: 14 residues. Here the CDR3 DNA reads TGTGCCAGCAGCTTTGGGGGACTAGCCTACGAGCAGTACTTC. This sequence encodes CASSFGGLAYEQYF.

This sequence joins TRBV16 and TRBJ1-1; unclear D gene. Between the trimmed V and J ends, which lost 1 base and 3 bases, there was a span of 6 bases. The CDR3 spans 13 residues. Germline V gives CDR1 KGHSY, CDR2 FQNENV. The DNA for the CDR3 is TGTGCCAGCAGCCAATTCGTGGACACTGAAGCTTTCTTT. This encodes CASSQFVDTEAFF.

V is TRBV2 and J is TRBJ1-1; weak D call: TRBD1 (6 bases). The V end was cut by 3 bases, the J end by 4 bases, with 15 bases between. Germline lookup yields CDR1 SNHLY and CDR2 FYNNEI. The CDR3 length is 15 residues. CDR3 DNA sequence: TGTGCCAGCAGTGACCTGGACAGCCTAAGCACTGAAGCTTTCTTT. This translates into CASSDLDSLSTEAFF.

This sequence joins TRBV28 and TRBJ2-1; 9 nucleotides agree with TRBD2. The CDR3 contains 14 residues. CDR1 is MDHEN and CDR2 is SYDVKM in the germline V gene. V dropped 2 bases and J dropped 7; count of bases not matched to a gene: 3. The CDR3 sequence: CASSLAGGPNEQFF. CDR3 in DNA: TGTGCCAGCAGTTTAGCGGGAGGGCCGAATGAGCAGTTCTTC.

The rearrangement links TRBV7-9 to TRBJ2-2; 10 bases are shared with TRBD2. The V gene end was trimmed by 5 bases and the J gene end by 8 bases; junction bases not matched to a gene: 14. There are 17 residues in the CDR3. The V gene's germline CDR1 is SEHNR and CDR2 FQNEAQ (reference sequence). CDR3 in DNA: TGTGCCAGCAGCCTCAAACCGGCTAGCGGGAGCAGAGGGGAGCTGTTTTTT. Amino acids: CASSLKPASGSRGELFF.

J is TRBJ1-2 and V is TRBV9; possible D gene TRBD1, 6 bases. V was cut by 0 bases and J by 4 bases, with 10 bases left in between. The CDR3 is 14 amino acids. In germline, CDR1 is SGDLS, CDR2 YYNGEE. The CDR3 region is CASSVEQGAYGYTF. The CDR3 DNA reads TGTGCCAGCAGCGTAGAACAGGGTGCCTATGGCTACACCTTC.

The V gene is TRBV3-1 (or the pseudogene TRBV3-2), the J gene TRBJ1-2; D uncertain. The CDR3 covers 12 residues. V was cut by 0 bases and J by 7 bases, with 6 bases left in between. Germline values: CDR1 LGHDT, CDR2 YNNKEL (reference sequence). CDR3 coding DNA: TGTGCCAGCAGCCAAGAGACTTCTGGCTACACCTTC. It encodes CASSQETSGYTF.

V gene TRBV3-1 (or the pseudogene TRBV3-2) combines with J gene TRBJ1-2; TRBD1 is a possible D gene (6 bases). Trimming pared 0 bases from V and 2 bases from J, leaving 13 bases between. This CDR3 contains 16 residues. Looked up from germline, CDR1 is LGHDT and CDR2 is YNNKEL (reference sequence). CDR3 DNA sequence: TGTGCCAGCAGCCAAGATTGGGGGCGCCCAAACTATGGCTACACCTTC. This sequence encodes CASSQDWGRPNYGYTF.

The chain is built from TRBV7-2 and TRBJ2-7; D perhaps matches TRBD1 (5 bases). Germline-derived CDR1 and CDR2 are SGHTA and FQGNSA. V gave up 6 bases and J gave up 3 bases, with 12 bases separating them. There are 13 residues in the CDR3. The CDR3 nucleotides are TGTGCCAGCAGTAATCAGGGTATCTACGAGCAGTACTTC. Its translation: CASSNQGIYEQYF.

The gene calls are TRBV7-2 and TRBJ1-6, with 9 bases aligning to TRBD1. The germline V gene has CDR1 SGHTA and CDR2 FQGNSA. The J segment lost 0 bases and the V segment lost 3 bases, leaving 3 bases of the junction unmatched. The CDR3 extends over 17 amino acids. CDR3 residues: CASSFRQGGSYNSPLHF. The CDR3 bases are TGTGCCAGCAGCTTCAGACAGGGGGGCTCCTATAATTCACCCCTCCACTTT.

The chain is built from TRBV6-6 and TRBJ2-1; D perhaps matches TRBD2 (6 bases). CDR3 size: 15 residues. V lost 6 bases and J lost 0, with 12 bases in between. Germline V gene data show CDR1 as MNHNY and CDR2 as SVGAGI (reference sequence). The CDR3: CASSRGGSSYNEQFF. CDR3 nucleotide sequence: TGTGCCAGCAGCCGTGGGGGGAGCTCCTACAATGAGCAGTTCTTC.